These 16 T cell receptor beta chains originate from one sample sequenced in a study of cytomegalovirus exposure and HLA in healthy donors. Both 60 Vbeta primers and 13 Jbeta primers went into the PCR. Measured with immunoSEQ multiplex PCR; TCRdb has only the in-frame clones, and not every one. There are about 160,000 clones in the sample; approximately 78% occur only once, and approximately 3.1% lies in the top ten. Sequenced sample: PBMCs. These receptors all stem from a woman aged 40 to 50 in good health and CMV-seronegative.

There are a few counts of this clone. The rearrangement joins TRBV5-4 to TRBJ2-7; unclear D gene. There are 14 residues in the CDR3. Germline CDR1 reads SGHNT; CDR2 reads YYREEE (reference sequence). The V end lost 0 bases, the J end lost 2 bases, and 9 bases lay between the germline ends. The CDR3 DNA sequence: TGTGCCAGCAGCTTGGCCGGGTCTACCTACGAGCAGTACTTC. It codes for CASSLAGSTYEQYF. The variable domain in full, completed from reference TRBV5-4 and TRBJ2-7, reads ETGVTQSPTHLIKTRGQQVTLRCSSQSGHNTVSWYQQALGQGPQFIFQYYREEENGRGNFPPRFSGLQFPNYSSELNVNALELDDSALYLCASSLAGSTYEQYFGPGTRLTVT.

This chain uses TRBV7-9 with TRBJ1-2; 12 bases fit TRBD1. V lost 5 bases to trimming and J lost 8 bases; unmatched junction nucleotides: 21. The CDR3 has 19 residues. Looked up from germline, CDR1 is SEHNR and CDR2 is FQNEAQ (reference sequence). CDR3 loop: CASSPHLGTGGKEVRGYTF. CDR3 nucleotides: TGTGCCAGCAGCCCCCATCTGGGGACAGGGGGCAAGGAGGTGAGGGGCTACACCTTC.

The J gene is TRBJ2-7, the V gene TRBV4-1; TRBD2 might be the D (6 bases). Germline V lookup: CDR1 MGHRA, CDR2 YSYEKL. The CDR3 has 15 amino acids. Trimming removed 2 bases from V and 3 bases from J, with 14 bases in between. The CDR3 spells CASSQPPGAIYEQYF. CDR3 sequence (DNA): TGCGCCAGCAGCCAACCTCCGGGAGCCATCTACGAGCAGTACTTC.

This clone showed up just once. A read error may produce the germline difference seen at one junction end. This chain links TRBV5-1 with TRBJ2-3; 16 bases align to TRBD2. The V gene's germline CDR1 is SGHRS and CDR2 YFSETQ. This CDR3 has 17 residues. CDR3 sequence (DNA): TGCGCCGGCAGCCCCGGGACTAGCGGGGGGGGCACAGATACGCAGTATTTT. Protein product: CAGSPGTSGGGTDTQYF.

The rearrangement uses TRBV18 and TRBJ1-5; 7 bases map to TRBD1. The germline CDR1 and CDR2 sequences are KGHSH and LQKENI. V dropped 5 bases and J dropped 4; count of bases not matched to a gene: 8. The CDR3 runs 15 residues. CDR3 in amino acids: CASSVTGIQNQPQHF. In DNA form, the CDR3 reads TGTGCCAGCTCAGTGACAGGGATTCAAAATCAGCCCCAGCATTTT.

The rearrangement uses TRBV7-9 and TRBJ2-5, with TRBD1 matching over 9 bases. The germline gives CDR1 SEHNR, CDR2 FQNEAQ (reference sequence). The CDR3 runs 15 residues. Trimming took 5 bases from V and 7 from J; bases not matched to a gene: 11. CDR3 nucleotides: TGTGCCAGCAGCGACCGGGACAGGGAACGGGTGACCCAGTACTTC. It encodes CASSDRDRERVTQYF.

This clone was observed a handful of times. CDR3 coding DNA: TGTGCCAGCAGTTTCAGGGGGAATCCTTCGAACACCGGGGAGCTGTTTTTT. Residues: CASSFRGNPSNTGELFF. The chain uses TRBV27 and TRBJ2-2, with TRBD1 identical over 7 bases. The ends lost 3 bases at V and 0 bases at J; junction bases unmatched: 7. This CDR3 contains 17 residues. The germline CDR1 and CDR2 sequences are MNHEY and SMNVEV (reference sequence).

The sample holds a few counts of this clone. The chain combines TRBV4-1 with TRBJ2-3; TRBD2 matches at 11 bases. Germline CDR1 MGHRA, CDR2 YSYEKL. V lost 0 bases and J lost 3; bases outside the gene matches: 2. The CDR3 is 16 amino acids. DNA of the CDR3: TGCGCCAGCAGCCAAGAGGCTAGCGGGGGGACAGATACGCAGTATTTT. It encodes CASSQEASGGTDTQYF.

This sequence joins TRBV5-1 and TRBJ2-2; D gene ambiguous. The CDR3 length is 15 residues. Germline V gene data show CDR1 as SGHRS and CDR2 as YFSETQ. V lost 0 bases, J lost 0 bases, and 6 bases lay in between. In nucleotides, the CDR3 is TGCGCCAGCAGCTTGGACGGAGCGAACACCGGGGAGCTGTTTTTT. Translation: CASSLDGANTGELFF.

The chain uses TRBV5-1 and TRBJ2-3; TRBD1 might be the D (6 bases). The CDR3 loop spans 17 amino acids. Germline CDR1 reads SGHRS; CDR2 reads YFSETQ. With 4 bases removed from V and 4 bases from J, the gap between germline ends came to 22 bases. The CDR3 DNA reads TGCGCCAGCAGCCCCTTAACCCTGACAGGAGTGTCAGATACGCAGTATTTT. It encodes CASSPLTLTGVSDTQYF.

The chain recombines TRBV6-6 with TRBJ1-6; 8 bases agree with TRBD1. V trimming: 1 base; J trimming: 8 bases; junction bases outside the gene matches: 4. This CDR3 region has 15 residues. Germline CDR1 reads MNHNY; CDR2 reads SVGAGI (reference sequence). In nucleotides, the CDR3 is TGTGCCAGCAGTTACTGGACAGGGAGGGATTCACCCCTCCACTTT. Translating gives CASSYWTGRDSPLHF.

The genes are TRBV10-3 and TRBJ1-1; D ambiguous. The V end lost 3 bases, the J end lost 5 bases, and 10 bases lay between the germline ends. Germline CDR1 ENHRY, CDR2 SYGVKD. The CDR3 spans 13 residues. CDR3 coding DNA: TGTGCCATCAGTGACATAGAAGTGACTGAAGCTTTCTTT. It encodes CAISDIEVTEAFF.

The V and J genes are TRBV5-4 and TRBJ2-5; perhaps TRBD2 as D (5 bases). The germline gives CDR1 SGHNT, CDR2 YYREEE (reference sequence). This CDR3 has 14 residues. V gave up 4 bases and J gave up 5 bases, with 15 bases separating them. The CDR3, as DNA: TGTGCCAGCAGCCCGTCGGCGGGTATGGAGACCCAGTACTTC. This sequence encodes CASSPSAGMETQYF.

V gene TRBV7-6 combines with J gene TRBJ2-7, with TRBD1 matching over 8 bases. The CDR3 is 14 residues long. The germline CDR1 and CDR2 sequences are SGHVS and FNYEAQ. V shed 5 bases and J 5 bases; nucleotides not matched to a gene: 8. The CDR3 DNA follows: TGTGCCAGCAGCCCACGGACAGGGCCCGACGAGCAGTACTTC. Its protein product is CASSPRTGPDEQYF. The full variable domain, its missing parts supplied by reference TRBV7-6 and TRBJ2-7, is GAGVSQSPRYKVTKRGQDVALRCDPISGHVSLYWYRQALGQGPEFLTYFNYEAQQDKSGLPNDRFSAERPEGSISTLTIQRTEQRDSAMYRCASSPRTGPDEQYFGPGTRLTVT.

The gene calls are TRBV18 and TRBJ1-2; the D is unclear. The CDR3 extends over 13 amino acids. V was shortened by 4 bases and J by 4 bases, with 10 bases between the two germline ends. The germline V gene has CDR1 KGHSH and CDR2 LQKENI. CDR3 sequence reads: CASSRETSYGYTF. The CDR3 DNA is TGTGCCAGCTCACGAGAGACTTCCTATGGCTACACCTTC.

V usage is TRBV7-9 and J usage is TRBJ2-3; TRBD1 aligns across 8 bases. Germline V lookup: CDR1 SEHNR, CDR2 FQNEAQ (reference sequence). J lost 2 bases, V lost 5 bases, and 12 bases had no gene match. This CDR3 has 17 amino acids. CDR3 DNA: TGTGCCAGCAGCAGAGGACAGGGTCCCTTCCTCACAGATACGCAGTATTTT. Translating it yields CASSRGQGPFLTDTQYF.